Listed below are T cell receptor beta chains from one sample, sequenced in a study of cytomegalovirus exposure and HLA in healthy donors. Sequencing was performed with immunoSEQ multiplex PCR; in TCRdb, only in-frame clones are kept and a portion is missing. The table has 100,000 to 150,000 clones, roughly 84% seen once. The specimen was PBMCs. Receptors were obtained from a man in his fifties or sixties in good health and CMV-seronegative. Each CDR3 is given with its conserved first and last residue. A D gene is named only where the DNA matches it firmly. Size is stated for part of the rows, as once, few or many counts, or as a class when the clone is expanded.

d_call: TRBD2
clone_size: -
j_call: TRBJ2-2
cdr3_length: 15
v_call: TRBV9
cdr3_nt: TGTGCCAGCAGCCCCCGGACTAGTCGTACCGGGGAGCTGTTTTTT
cdr3_aa: CASSPRTSRTGELFF

d_call: TRBD2
clone_size: -
j_call: TRBJ2-7
cdr3_length: 13
v_call: TRBV11-2
cdr3_nt: TGTGCCAGCAGCTGGACTAGCGGCTACGAGCAGTACTTC
cdr3_aa: CASSWTSGYEQYF

d_call: TRBD1
clone_size: -
j_call: TRBJ1-2
cdr3_length: 14
v_call: TRBV7-9
cdr3_nt: TGTGCCAGCAGCTCGCCGGGACAGGAAGGTGGCTACACCTTC
cdr3_aa: CASSSPGQEGGYTF

d_call: TRBD1
clone_size: -
j_call: TRBJ1-5
cdr3_length: 14
v_call: TRBV19
cdr3_nt: TGTGCCAGTAGCAAGGACAGGGCGGGTCAGCCCCAGCATTTT
cdr3_aa: CASSKDRAGQPQHF

d_call: TRBD1
clone_size: -
j_call: TRBJ1-1
cdr3_length: 13
v_call: TRBV5-6
cdr3_nt: TGTGCCAGCAGCTTAACAGGGGGCACTGAAGCTTTCTTT
cdr3_aa: CASSLTGGTEAFF

d_call: TRBD1
clone_size: -
j_call: TRBJ2-7
cdr3_length: 13
v_call: TRBV7-9
cdr3_nt: TGTGCCAGCAGCCAGACAGGGGCCTACGAGCAGTACTTC
cdr3_aa: CASSQTGAYEQYF

d_call: -
clone_size: -
j_call: TRBJ2-1
cdr3_length: 14
v_call: TRBV7-2
cdr3_nt: TGTGCCAGCAGCCTAGAACGGGAACACAATGAGCAGTTCTTC
cdr3_aa: CASSLEREHNEQFF

d_call: -
clone_size: -
j_call: TRBJ1-1
cdr3_length: 15
v_call: TRBV7-9
cdr3_nt: TGTGCCAGCAGCCCCGGGACAAATATGAACACTGGAGCTTTCTTT
cdr3_aa: CASSPGTNMNTGAFF

d_call: TRBD1
clone_size: -
j_call: TRBJ1-4
cdr3_length: 15
v_call: TRBV5-1
cdr3_nt: TGCGCCAGCAGCTTTTCCGGGACAGCGAATGAAAAACTGTTTTTT
cdr3_aa: CASSFSGTANEKLFF

d_call: -
clone_size: few
j_call: TRBJ1-4
cdr3_length: 13
v_call: TRBV5-4
cdr3_nt: TGTGCCAGCAGCTTGGGACAGAATGAAAAACTGTTTTTT
cdr3_aa: CASSLGQNEKLFF

d_call: -
clone_size: -
j_call: TRBJ2-1
cdr3_length: 13
v_call: TRBV11-3
cdr3_nt: TGTGCCAGCAGCTTAGGGGGGACATCCGAGCAGTTCTTC
cdr3_aa: CASSLGGTSEQFF

d_call: -
clone_size: -
j_call: TRBJ2-3
cdr3_length: 14
v_call: TRBV7-3
cdr3_nt: TGTGCCAGCAGCTTAAACAAACCCCCAGATACGCAGTATTTT
cdr3_aa: CASSLNKPPDTQYF

d_call: -
clone_size: -
j_call: TRBJ2-2
cdr3_length: 17
v_call: TRBV18
cdr3_nt: TGTGCCAGCTCACCACTATCTCCGGGTCCTGACACCGGGGAGCTGTTTTTT
cdr3_aa: CASSPLSPGPDTGELFF

d_call: TRBD1
clone_size: -
j_call: TRBJ1-1
cdr3_length: 13
v_call: TRBV7-2
cdr3_nt: TGTGCCAGCAGCTTGGACAGGCCTTTTGAAGCTTTCTTT
cdr3_aa: CASSLDRPFEAFF

d_call: -
clone_size: -
j_call: TRBJ2-7
cdr3_length: 16
v_call: TRBV4-1
cdr3_nt: TGCGCCAGCAGCCAAGTTTTTGCGGGGAGCTCCTACGAGCAGTACTTC
cdr3_aa: CASSQVFAGSSYEQYF

d_call: TRBD2
clone_size: -
j_call: TRBJ2-7
cdr3_length: 14
v_call: TRBV7-6
cdr3_nt: TGTGCCAGCAGCTCTCTAGCGGGGGGATACGAGCAGTACTTC
cdr3_aa: CASSSLAGGYEQYF

d_call: TRBD2
clone_size: -
j_call: TRBJ2-5
cdr3_length: 18
v_call: TRBV19
cdr3_nt: TGTGCCAGTAGTACAGGGACTAGCGGGGGGGCTGGGCAAGAGACCCAGTACTTC
cdr3_aa: CASSTGTSGGAGQETQYF

d_call: -
clone_size: -
j_call: TRBJ1-5
cdr3_length: 14
v_call: TRBV6-5
cdr3_nt: TGTGCCAGCAGCCTAGACAGATACAATCAGCCTCAGCATTTT
cdr3_aa: CASSLDRYNQPQHF

d_call: -
clone_size: -
j_call: TRBJ2-5
cdr3_length: 15
v_call: TRBV25-1
cdr3_nt: TGTGCCAGCAGTGAATATCGGGCCGCGGGGGAGACCCAGTACTTC
cdr3_aa: CASSEYRAAGETQYF

d_call: TRBD1
clone_size: once
j_call: TRBJ2-3
cdr3_length: 15
v_call: TRBV11-2
cdr3_nt: TGTGCCAGCAGCACCGACAGGGGAGGCACAGATACGCAGTATTTT
cdr3_aa: CASSTDRGGTDTQYF

d_call: -
clone_size: -
j_call: TRBJ1-6
cdr3_length: 13
v_call: TRBV27
cdr3_nt: TGTGCGAGTGCAGGGGTCGGTAATTCACCCCTCCACTTT
cdr3_aa: CASAGVGNSPLHF

d_call: -
clone_size: -
j_call: TRBJ1-3
cdr3_length: 14
v_call: TRBV30
cdr3_nt: TGTGCCTGGAAAGGCAGGGAGGCGGGAAACACCATATATTTT
cdr3_aa: CAWKGREAGNTIYF

d_call: TRBD1
clone_size: -
j_call: TRBJ2-3
cdr3_length: 16
v_call: TRBV4-1
cdr3_nt: TGCGCCAGCAGCCACCCGGGACAGGGTGTTCCAGATACGCAGTATTTT
cdr3_aa: CASSHPGQGVPDTQYF

d_call: TRBD1
clone_size: -
j_call: TRBJ2-2
cdr3_length: 16
v_call: TRBV9
cdr3_nt: TGTGCCAGCAGCGTAGGGGGACAGGGATGGGTCGGGGAGCTGTTTTTT
cdr3_aa: CASSVGGQGWVGELFF

d_call: TRBD1
clone_size: -
j_call: TRBJ1-1
cdr3_length: 15
v_call: TRBV6-5
cdr3_nt: TGTGCCAGCAGTTACTCGACAGGGCGGAACACTGAAGCTTTCTTT
cdr3_aa: CASSYSTGRNTEAFF

d_call: -
clone_size: -
j_call: TRBJ2-5
cdr3_length: 14
v_call: TRBV6-1
cdr3_nt: TGTGCCAGCAGTGAAGGGGTACAGGAAGAGACCCAGTACTTC
cdr3_aa: CASSEGVQEETQYF

d_call: TRBD1
clone_size: once
j_call: TRBJ1-5
cdr3_length: 14
v_call: TRBV7-2
cdr3_nt: TGTGCCAGCAGCTTAGACAGGGGGCCTCAGCCCCAGCATTTT
cdr3_aa: CASSLDRGPQPQHF

d_call: -
clone_size: -
j_call: TRBJ2-3
cdr3_length: 16
v_call: TRBV9
cdr3_nt: TGTGCCAGCAGCGTAGGTTGGTCAACTAGCACAGATACGCAGTATTTT
cdr3_aa: CASSVGWSTSTDTQYF

d_call: TRBD1
clone_size: -
j_call: TRBJ1-4
cdr3_length: 14
v_call: TRBV11-2
cdr3_nt: TGTGCCAGCAGCTTAGGGACAGGCGCCCCCGGGGTGTTTTTT
cdr3_aa: CASSLGTGAPGVFF

d_call: TRBD1
clone_size: -
j_call: TRBJ2-7
cdr3_length: 16
v_call: TRBV7-2
cdr3_nt: TGTGCCAGCAGTCCAGGGTCAGGGGGCCTCCCCCACGAGCAGTACTTC
cdr3_aa: CASSPGSGGLPHEQYF

d_call: TRBD1
clone_size: -
j_call: TRBJ2-2
cdr3_length: 15
v_call: TRBV11-2
cdr3_nt: TGTGCCAGCAGCTTAAGGACAGGGGGCCCCGGGGAGCTGTTTTTT
cdr3_aa: CASSLRTGGPGELFF